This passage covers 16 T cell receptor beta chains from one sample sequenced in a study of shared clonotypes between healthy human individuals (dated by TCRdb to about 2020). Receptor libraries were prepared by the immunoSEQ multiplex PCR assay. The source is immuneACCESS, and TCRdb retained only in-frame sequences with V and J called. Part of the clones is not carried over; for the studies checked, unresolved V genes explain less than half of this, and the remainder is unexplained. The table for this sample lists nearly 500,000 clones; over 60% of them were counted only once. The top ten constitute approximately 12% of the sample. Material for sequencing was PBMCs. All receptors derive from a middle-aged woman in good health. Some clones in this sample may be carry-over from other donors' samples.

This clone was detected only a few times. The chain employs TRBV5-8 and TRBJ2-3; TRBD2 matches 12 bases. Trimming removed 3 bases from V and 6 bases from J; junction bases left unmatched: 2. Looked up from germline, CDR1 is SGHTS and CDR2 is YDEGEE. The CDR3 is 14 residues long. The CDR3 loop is CASSSGLAGDTQYF. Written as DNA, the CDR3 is TGTGCCAGCAGCTCCGGACTAGCGGGGGATACGCAGTATTTT.

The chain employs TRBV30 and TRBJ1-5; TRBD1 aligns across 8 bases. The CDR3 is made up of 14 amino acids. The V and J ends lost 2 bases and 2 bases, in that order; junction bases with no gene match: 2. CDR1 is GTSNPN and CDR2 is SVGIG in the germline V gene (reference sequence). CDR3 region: CAWSQGAGNQPQHF. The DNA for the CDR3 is TGTGCCTGGAGTCAGGGGGCGGGCAATCAGCCCCAGCATTTT.

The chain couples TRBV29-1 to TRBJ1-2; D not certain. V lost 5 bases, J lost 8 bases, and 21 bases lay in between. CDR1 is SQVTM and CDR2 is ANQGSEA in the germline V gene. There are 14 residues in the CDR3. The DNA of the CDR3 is TGCAGCGTTCCGAGTCTAGTAAAAGCGGGGGGCTACACCTTC. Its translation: CSVPSLVKAGGYTF.

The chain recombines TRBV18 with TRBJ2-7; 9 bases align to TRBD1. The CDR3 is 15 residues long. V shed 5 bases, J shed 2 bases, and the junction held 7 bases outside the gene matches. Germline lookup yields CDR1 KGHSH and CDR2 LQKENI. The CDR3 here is CASSYTGGEAYEQYF. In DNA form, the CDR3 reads TGTGCCAGCTCATATACAGGGGGCGAAGCCTACGAGCAGTACTTC.

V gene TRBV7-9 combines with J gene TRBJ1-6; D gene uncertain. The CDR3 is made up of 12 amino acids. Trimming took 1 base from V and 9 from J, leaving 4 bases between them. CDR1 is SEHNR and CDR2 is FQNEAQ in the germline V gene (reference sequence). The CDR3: CASSLESSPLHF. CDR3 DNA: TGTGCCAGCAGCTTAGAGTCTTCACCCCTCCACTTT.

CDR3 in amino acids: CASSLGGTGAIVNEQFF. The CDR3, as DNA: TGTGCCAGCAGCTTAGGGGGCACAGGGGCAATAGTCAATGAGCAGTTCTTC. The chain combines TRBV7-2 with TRBJ2-1, with TRBD1 matching 7 bases. The CDR3 spans 17 residues. V shed 1 base, J shed 6 bases, and the junction held 12 bases outside the gene matches. Germline assignment: CDR1 SGHTA and CDR2 FQGNSA.

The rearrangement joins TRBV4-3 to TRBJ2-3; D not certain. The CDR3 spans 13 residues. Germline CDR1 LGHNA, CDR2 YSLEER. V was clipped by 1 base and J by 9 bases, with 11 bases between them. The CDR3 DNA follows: TGCGCCAGCAGCCAAGCGCGGATGGGGACGCAGTATTTT. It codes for CASSQARMGTQYF.

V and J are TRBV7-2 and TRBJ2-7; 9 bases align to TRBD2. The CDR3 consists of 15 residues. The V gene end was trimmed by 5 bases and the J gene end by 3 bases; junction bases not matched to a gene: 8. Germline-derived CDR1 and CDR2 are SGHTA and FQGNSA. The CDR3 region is CASSLRAGGVYEQYF. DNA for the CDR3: TGTGCCAGCAGCCTTCGAGCGGGAGGAGTCTACGAGCAGTACTTC.

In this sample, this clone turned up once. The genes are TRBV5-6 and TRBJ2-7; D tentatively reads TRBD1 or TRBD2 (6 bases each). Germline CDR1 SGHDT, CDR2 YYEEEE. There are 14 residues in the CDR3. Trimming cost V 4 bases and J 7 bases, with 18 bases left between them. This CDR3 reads CASSGVGGAGEQYF. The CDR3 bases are TGTGCCAGCAGCGGGGTAGGGGGAGCGGGTGAGCAGTACTTC.

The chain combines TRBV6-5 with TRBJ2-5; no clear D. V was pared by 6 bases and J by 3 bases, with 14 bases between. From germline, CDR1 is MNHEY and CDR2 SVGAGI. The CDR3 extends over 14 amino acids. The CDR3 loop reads CASSQPGLEETQYF. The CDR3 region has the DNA TGTGCCAGCAGCCAACCCGGGTTGGAAGAGACCCAGTACTTC.

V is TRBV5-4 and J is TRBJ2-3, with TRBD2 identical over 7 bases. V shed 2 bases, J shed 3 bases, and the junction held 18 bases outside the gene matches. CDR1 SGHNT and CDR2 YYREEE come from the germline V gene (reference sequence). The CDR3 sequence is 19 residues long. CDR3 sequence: CASSFLLRDYPRRTDTQYF. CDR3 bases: TGTGCCAGCAGCTTTCTCCTCCGGGACTATCCTCGGCGGACAGATACGCAGTATTTT.

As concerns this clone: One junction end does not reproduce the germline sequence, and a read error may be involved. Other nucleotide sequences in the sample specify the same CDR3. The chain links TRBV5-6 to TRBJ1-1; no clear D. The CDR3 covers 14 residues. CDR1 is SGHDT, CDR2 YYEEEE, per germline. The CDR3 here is CASSFDRENTEAFF. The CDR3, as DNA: TGTGCCAGCAGTTTTGACCGAGAGAACACTGAGGCTTTCTTT. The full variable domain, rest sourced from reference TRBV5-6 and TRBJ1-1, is DAGVTQSPTHLIKTRGQQVTLRCSPKSGHDTVSWYQQALGQGPQFIFQYYEEEERQRGNFPDRFSGHQFPNYSSELNVNALLLGDSALYLCASSFDRENTEAFFGQGTRLTVV.

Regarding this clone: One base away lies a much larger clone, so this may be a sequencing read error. The DNA of the CDR3 is TGCGCCAGCAGCCTTACCAGGACAGGGGAAAAGACCCAGTACTTC. It yields the protein CASSLTRTGEKTQYF. The V and J genes are TRBV5-1 and TRBJ2-5; 9 bases match TRBD1. With 4 bases clipped from V and 6 bases from J, the junction kept 10 bases outside the gene matches. From germline, CDR1 is SGHRS and CDR2 YFSETQ. The CDR3 runs 15 residues.

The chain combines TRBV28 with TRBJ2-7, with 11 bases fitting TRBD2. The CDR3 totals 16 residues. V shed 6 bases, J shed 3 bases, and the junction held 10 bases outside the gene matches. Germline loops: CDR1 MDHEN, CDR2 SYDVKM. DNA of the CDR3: TGTGCCAGCAGGGGAGTTAGCGGGAGGGCCATCTACGAGCAGTACTTC. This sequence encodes CASRGVSGRAIYEQYF.

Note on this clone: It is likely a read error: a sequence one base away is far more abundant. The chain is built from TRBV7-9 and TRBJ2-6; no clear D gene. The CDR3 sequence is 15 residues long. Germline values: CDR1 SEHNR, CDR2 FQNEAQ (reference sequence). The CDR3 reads CASSLVLSGSNVLTF. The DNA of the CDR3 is TGTGCCAGCAGCTTAGTGCTCTCTGGGTCCAACGTCCTGACTTTC.

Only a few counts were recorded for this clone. DNA for the CDR3: TGTGCCAGCAGGGAAACCAGGGGGCGGCTAAAGGAAAAACTGTTTTTT. Protein sequence: CASRETRGRLKEKLFF. V and J are TRBV2 and TRBJ1-4; 8 positions agree with TRBD1. Germline V gives CDR1 SNHLY, CDR2 FYNNEI. This CDR3 region has 16 residues. Trimming cost V 6 bases and J 8 bases; bases outside gene matches: 14.